One and the same sample provided the 25 T cell receptor beta chains below, sequenced in a study of T cell responses to AZD1222 COVID-19 vaccine. Profiling relied on immunoSEQ multiplex PCR, and the TCRdb table lists in-frame clones only, not all of them. Seen here are 120,000 to 150,000 clones, less than 95% observed once, and the top ten hold 7.5% to 8%. The sequenced sample was peripheral blood, obtained 28 days after the second dose of the MenACWY control vaccine. These receptor sequences come from an adult who received the MenACWY meningococcal vaccine as a control.

The V call is TRBV30, the J call TRBJ2-1; no clear D gene. The ends were cut back, 2 bases at V and 8 bases at J, with 10 bases in the middle. The CDR3 contains 12 residues. Per germline, CDR1 GTSNPN and CDR2 SVGIG (reference sequence). CDR3 protein: CAWSFLIHEQFF. DNA for the CDR3: TGTGCCTGGAGTTTTTTGATCCATGAGCAGTTCTTC.

V and J are TRBV20-1 and TRBJ2-1, with 7 nucleotides matching TRBD1. From germline, CDR1 is DFQATT and CDR2 SNEGSKA (reference sequence). Trimming took 3 bases from V and 0 from J; bases not matched to a gene: 2. This CDR3 spans 14 amino acids. Here the CDR3 reads CSASRDSSYNEQFF. The CDR3 region has the DNA TGCAGTGCTAGTAGGGACAGCTCCTACAATGAGCAGTTCTTC.

This clone was counted a single time. The V and J genes are TRBV3-1 (or the pseudogene TRBV3-2) and TRBJ2-7; D remains ambiguous. Trimming removed 0 bases at V and 6 bases at J, with 9 bases between. Germline CDR1 is LGHDT and CDR2 is YNNKEL (reference sequence). The CDR3 length is 13 residues. The CDR3 region is CASSQDRPGEQYF. CDR3 in DNA: TGTGCCAGCAGCCAAGATCGTCCCGGCGAGCAGTACTTC.

The chain combines TRBV7-9 with TRBJ2-3; TRBD1 agrees at 9 bases. This CDR3 spans 17 amino acids. CDR1 is SEHNR, CDR2 FQNEAQ, per germline (reference sequence). V trimming: 4 bases; J trimming: 5 bases; junction bases outside the gene matches: 13. CDR3 residues: CASSSYDRGRGEDTQYF. CDR3 DNA sequence: TGTGCCAGCAGCTCCTACGACAGGGGGAGAGGAGAAGATACGCAGTATTTT. Full variable domain (outside the CDR3, taken from reference TRBV7-9 and TRBJ2-3): DTGVSQNPRHKITKRGQNVTFRCDPISEHNRLYWYRQTLGQGPEFLTYFQNEAQLEKSRLLSDRFSAERPKGSFSTLEIQRTEQGDSAMYLCASSSYDRGRGEDTQYFGPGTRLTVL.

This clone was counted only a few times. V is TRBV27 and J is TRBJ2-1, with TRBD2 identical over 9 bases. J gave up 6 bases and V 4 bases, and 16 bases lay outside the gene matches. The germline gives CDR1 MNHEY, CDR2 SMNVEV (reference sequence). There are 18 residues in the CDR3. CDR3 sequence reads: CASSSQTGLADLLNEQFF. The CDR3 DNA reads TGTGCCAGCAGTTCTCAAACGGGACTAGCAGATCTCCTCAATGAGCAGTTCTTC.

V gene TRBV29-1 combines with J gene TRBJ1-5; a possible D gene is TRBD1 (5 bases). The CDR3 is made up of 13 amino acids. Germline V gives CDR1 SQVTM, CDR2 ANQGSEA. V was clipped by 3 bases and J by 5 bases, with 11 bases between them. This CDR3 reads CSVEGPGDQPQHF. CDR3 coding DNA: TGCAGCGTTGAGGGGCCTGGGGATCAGCCCCAGCATTTT.

The chain uses TRBV7-3 and TRBJ1-2, with TRBD1 as a possible D gene (6 bases). V lost 0 bases, J lost 8 bases, and 10 bases lay in between. This CDR3 comprises 13 residues. Germline-derived CDR1 and CDR2 are SGHTA and FQGTGA. This chain's CDR3 is CASSLTWGQGYTF. The DNA for the CDR3 is TGTGCCAGCAGCTTAACTTGGGGGCAAGGCTACACCTTC.

This clone occurred once. The chain recombines TRBV5-8 with TRBJ2-1, with D maybe TRBD1 (5 bases). From germline, CDR1 is SGHTS and CDR2 YDEGEE. The germline V and J ends were trimmed by 4 bases and 0 bases, with 17 bases remaining between them. The CDR3 sequence is 17 residues long. CDR3 sequence (DNA): TGTGCCAGCAGCCTCAGGACAAGGAGTGACTCCTACAATGAGCAGTTCTTC. This sequence encodes CASSLRTRSDSYNEQFF.

As DNA, the CDR3 is TGTGCCAGCAGGAAAGGTTTGACTAGCGGGGGTTTGGGGGACACCGGGGAGCTGTTTTTT. Translated, it gives CASRKGLTSGGLGDTGELFF. The rearrangement links TRBV9 to TRBJ2-2, with 12 bases that match TRBD2. CDR3 length equals 20 residues. CDR1 is SGDLS, CDR2 YYNGEE, per germline. V shed 5 bases, J shed 3 bases, and the junction held 17 bases outside the gene matches.

CDR3 loop: CASSYSSNPFDPNTGELFF. Here the CDR3 DNA reads TGTGCCAGCAGTTACTCGAGTAACCCATTCGATCCGAACACCGGGGAGCTGTTTTTT. This chain connects TRBV6-2 or TRBV6-3 to TRBJ2-2; D remains unclear. The germline V and J ends were trimmed by 0 bases and 0 bases, with 17 bases remaining between them. Germline V gives CDR1 MNHEY, CDR2 SVGEGT. The CDR3 totals 19 residues.

V usage is TRBV27 and J usage is TRBJ2-3; D call uncertain. The CDR3 spans 15 residues. V gave up 0 bases and J gave up 4 bases, with 11 bases separating them. From germline, CDR1 is MNHEY and CDR2 SMNVEV (reference sequence). For the CDR3, the DNA is TGTGCCAGCAGTTTATCAATAGTTCGAGCAGATACGCAGTATTTT. As protein: CASSLSIVRADTQYF.

The V call is TRBV7-9, the J call TRBJ1-2; no firm D call. There are 12 residues in the CDR3. V gave up 2 bases and J gave up 4 bases, with 5 bases separating them. Germline values: CDR1 SEHNR, CDR2 FQNEAQ (reference sequence). CDR3 protein: CASSLSSYGYTF. In nucleotides, the CDR3 is TGTGCCAGCAGCTTAAGCTCCTATGGCTACACCTTC.

This chain joins TRBV7-9 and TRBJ2-7; D perhaps matches TRBD2 (5 bases). This CDR3 has 14 residues. The V gene lost 1 base and the J gene lost 1 base, with 8 bases spanning the gap. From germline, CDR1 is SEHNR and CDR2 FQNEAQ (reference sequence). The CDR3 sequence is CASSLDRRSYEQYF. The CDR3 nucleotides read TGTGCCAGCAGCTTAGATAGGAGGTCCTACGAGCAGTACTTC.

This sequence joins TRBV4-3 and TRBJ2-7; 7 nucleotides agree with TRBD1. This CDR3 spans 15 amino acids. CDR1 and CDR2 from the germline V gene are LGHNA and YSLEER. Losses at the gene ends were 4 bases for V and 0 bases for J; bases not matched to a gene: 6. CDR3 bases: TGCGCCAGCAGCCGGTCACAGGGGAGCTCCTACGAGCAGTACTTC. Translating gives CASSRSQGSSYEQYF.

The chain recombines TRBV5-4 with TRBJ2-1, with 8 bases lining up with TRBD1. Trimming removed 0 bases from V and 8 bases from J; junction bases left unmatched: 10. This CDR3 is 16 amino acids long. Per germline, CDR1 SGHNT and CDR2 YYREEE (reference sequence). CDR3 nucleotides: TGTGCCAGCAGCTTGGTCAGAGGGACAGGTCCCCATGAGCAGTTCTTC. Protein: CASSLVRGTGPHEQFF. Complete variable domain (other parts from reference TRBV5-4 and TRBJ2-1): ETGVTQSPTHLIKTRGQQVTLRCSSQSGHNTVSWYQQALGQGPQFIFQYYREEENGRGNFPPRFSGLQFPNYSSELNVNALELDDSALYLCASSLVRGTGPHEQFFGPGTRLTVL.

The chain has TRBV5-1 and TRBJ2-2; D is perhaps TRBD1 or TRBD2 (5 bases each). The V end lost 7 bases, the J end lost 4 bases, and 11 bases lay between the germline ends. Germline CDR1 reads SGHRS; CDR2 reads YFSETQ. The length of the CDR3 is 13 residues. CDR3 amino acids: CASGTSFTGELFF. In DNA, the CDR3 is TGCGCCAGCGGGACGTCGTTCACCGGGGAGCTGTTTTTT.

This chain links TRBV19 with TRBJ1-5, with D maybe TRBD1 (6 bases). The CDR3 sequence is 14 residues long. V lost 5 bases and J 7 bases, leaving 15 bases between the germline ends. Per germline, CDR1 LNHDA and CDR2 SQIVND (reference sequence). This CDR3 is CASSGHREGQPQHF. The CDR3 region has the DNA TGTGCCAGTAGTGGGCACAGGGAAGGCCAGCCCCAGCATTTT.

The chain is built from TRBV5-6 and TRBJ2-7, with 10 bases that match TRBD1. Germline CDR1 is SGHDT and CDR2 is YYEEEE. V lost 0 bases to trimming and J lost 3 bases; unmatched junction nucleotides: 3. CDR3 length equals 15 residues. The DNA of the CDR3 is TGTGCCAGCAGCTTGGCAGGGACAGGGGACTACGAGCAGTACTTC. Its protein product is CASSLAGTGDYEQYF.

DNA for the CDR3: TGTGCCAGTAGTTTGCGACAGAGCACAGATACGCAGTATTTT. This gives the protein CASSLRQSTDTQYF. V usage is TRBV19 and J usage is TRBJ2-3, with D maybe TRBD1 (5 bases). Trimming took 5 bases from V and 0 from J, leaving 9 bases between them. The CDR3 has 14 amino acids. Germline CDR1 reads LNHDA; CDR2 reads SQIVND (reference sequence). Full variable domain (missing parts from reference TRBV19 and TRBJ2-3): DGGITQSPKYLFRKEGQNVTLSCEQNLNHDAMYWYRQDPGQGLRLIYYSQIVNDFQKGDIAEGYSVSREKKESFPLTVTSAQKNPTAFYLCASSLRQSTDTQYFGPGTRLTVL.

This clone was picked up one time. The chain carries TRBV5-1 and TRBJ2-5; TRBD2 matches at 10 bases. Trimming took 3 bases from V and 3 from J; bases not matched to a gene: 17. Per the germline V gene, CDR1 is SGHRS and CDR2 is YFSETQ. The CDR3 extends over 19 amino acids. The CDR3: CASSYESGRAPNIKETQYF. The CDR3 DNA reads as TGCGCCAGCAGCTACGAAAGCGGGAGGGCCCCAAATATCAAAGAGACCCAGTACTTC.

The chain couples TRBV24-1 to TRBJ2-6; 9 bases align to TRBD1. Looked up from germline, CDR1 is KGHDR and CDR2 is SFDVKD. The CDR3 covers 18 residues. Trimming took 4 bases from V and 0 from J; bases not matched to a gene: 6. The CDR3: CATSDGTGMVSGANVLTF. CDR3 coding DNA: TGTGCCACCAGTGACGGGACAGGGATGGTCTCTGGGGCCAACGTCCTGACTTTC.

The CDR3 DNA sequence: TGTGCCAGCAGTCTTAGTGGGACAGGGAAAGAGACCCAGTACTTC. This encodes CASSLSGTGKETQYF. This chain connects TRBV6-6 to TRBJ2-5; 9 positions match TRBD1. Germline V gives CDR1 MNHNY, CDR2 SVGAGI (reference sequence). V shed 5 bases, J shed 3 bases, and the junction held 7 bases outside the gene matches. The CDR3 totals 15 residues.

The V gene is TRBV28, the J gene TRBJ1-5; D not resolved. With 6 bases removed from V and 6 bases from J, the gap between germline ends came to 21 bases. Germline V gene data show CDR1 as MDHEN and CDR2 as SYDVKM. The CDR3 is made up of 16 amino acids. In DNA, the CDR3 is TGTGCCAGCAGCTCTTCGGTAGGCCCGATAGGTCAGCCCCAGCATTTT. It translates to CASSSSVGPIGQPQHF.

This rearrangement joins TRBV5-4 to TRBJ2-2; TRBD2 is a possible D gene (5 bases). Trimming stripped 0 bases from V and 4 bases from J, with 10 bases between. The CDR3 totals 15 residues. In germline, CDR1 is SGHNT, CDR2 YYREEE (reference sequence). CDR3 protein: CASSLEPGSTGELFF. CDR3 nucleotide sequence: TGTGCCAGCAGCTTGGAACCGGGGTCCACCGGGGAGCTGTTTTTT.

The J gene is TRBJ1-1, the V gene TRBV2; D gene uncertain. Germline V gives CDR1 SNHLY, CDR2 FYNNEI. This CDR3 is 13 amino acids long. Trimming took 1 base from V and 3 from J, leaving 6 bases between them. CDR3 DNA sequence: TGTGCCAGCAGTGAAGAGATGGACACTGAAGCTTTCTTT. As protein: CASSEEMDTEAFF.